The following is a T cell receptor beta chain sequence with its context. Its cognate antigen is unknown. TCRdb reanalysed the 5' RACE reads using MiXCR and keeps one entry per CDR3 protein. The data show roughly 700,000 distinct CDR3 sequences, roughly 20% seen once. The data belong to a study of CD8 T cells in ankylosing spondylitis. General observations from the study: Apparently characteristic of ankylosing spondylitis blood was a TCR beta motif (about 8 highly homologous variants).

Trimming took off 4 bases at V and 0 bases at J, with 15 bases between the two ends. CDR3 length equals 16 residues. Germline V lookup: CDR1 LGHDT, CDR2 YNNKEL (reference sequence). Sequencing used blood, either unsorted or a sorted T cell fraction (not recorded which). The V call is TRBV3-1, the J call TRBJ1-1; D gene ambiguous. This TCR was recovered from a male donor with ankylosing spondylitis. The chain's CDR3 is CASSPTGLTLNTEAFF. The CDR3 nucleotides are TGTGCCAGCAGCCCCACCGGACTGACGCTGAACACTGAAGCTTTCTTT.